This TCR beta chain was retrieved from a study of blood T cell repertoires in COVID-19. The CDR3 sequence is 16 residues long. Germline CDR1 and CDR2: KGHDR and SFDVKD. The ends were cut back, 2 bases at V and 1 base at J, with 10 bases in the middle. As processed by the authors: Amplification of reference gene primers provided the estimated nucleated cell counts. Sequencing was performed with immunoSEQ multiplex PCR; in TCRdb, only in-frame clones are kept and a portion is missing. V and J calls and clone size come straight from that table; D and trimming were deduced from the DNA. The table shows 250,000 to 300,000 clones, with around 89% occurring only once.

J is TRBJ2-2 and V is TRBV24-1; maybe TRBD1 (6 bases). Input material: peripheral blood. The receptor was derived from a woman aged 55 to 70 with acute or convalescent COVID-19. The CDR3 DNA follows: TGTGCCACCAGTGATTCCCCGGGACAGAACACCGGGGAGCTGTTTTTT. Its protein product is CATSDSPGQNTGELFF.